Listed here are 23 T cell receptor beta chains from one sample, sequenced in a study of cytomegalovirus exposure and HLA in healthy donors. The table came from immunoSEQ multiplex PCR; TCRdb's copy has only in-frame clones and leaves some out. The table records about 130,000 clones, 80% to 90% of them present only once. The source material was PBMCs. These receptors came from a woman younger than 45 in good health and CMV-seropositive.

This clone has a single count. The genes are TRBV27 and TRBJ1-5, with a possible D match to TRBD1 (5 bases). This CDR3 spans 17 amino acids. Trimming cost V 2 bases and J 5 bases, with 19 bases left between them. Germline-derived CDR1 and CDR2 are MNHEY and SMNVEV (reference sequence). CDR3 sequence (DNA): TGTGCCAGCAGTTTACAAGGGGTTAATGGGTTGGATCAGCCCCAGCATTTT. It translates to CASSLQGVNGLDQPQHF.

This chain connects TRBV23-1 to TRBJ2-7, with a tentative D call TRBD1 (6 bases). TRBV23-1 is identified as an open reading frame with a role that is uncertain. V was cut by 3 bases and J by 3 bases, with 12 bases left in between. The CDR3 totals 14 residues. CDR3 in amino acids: CASSHPGHHYEQYF. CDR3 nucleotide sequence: TGCGCCAGCAGTCATCCGGGACACCACTACGAGCAGTACTTC.

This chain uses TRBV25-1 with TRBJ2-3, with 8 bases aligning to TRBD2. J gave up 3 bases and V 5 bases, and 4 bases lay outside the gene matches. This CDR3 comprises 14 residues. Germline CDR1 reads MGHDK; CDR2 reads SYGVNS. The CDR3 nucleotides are TGTGCCAGCAGTCTGGGCGGGGGGACAGATACGCAGTATTTT. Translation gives CASSLGGGTDTQYF.

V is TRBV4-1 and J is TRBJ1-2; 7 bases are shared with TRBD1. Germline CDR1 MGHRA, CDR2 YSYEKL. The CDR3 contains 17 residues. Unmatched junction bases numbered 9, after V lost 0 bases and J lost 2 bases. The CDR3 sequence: CASSQDPRQGLNYGYTF. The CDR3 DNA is TGCGCCAGCAGCCAAGACCCTCGACAGGGCTTGAACTATGGCTACACCTTC.

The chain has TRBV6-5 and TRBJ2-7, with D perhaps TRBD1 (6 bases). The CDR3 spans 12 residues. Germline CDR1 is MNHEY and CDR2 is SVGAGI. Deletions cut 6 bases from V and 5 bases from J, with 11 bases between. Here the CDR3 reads CASRTGINEQYF. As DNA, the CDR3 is TGTGCCAGCAGAACAGGGATAAACGAGCAGTACTTC.

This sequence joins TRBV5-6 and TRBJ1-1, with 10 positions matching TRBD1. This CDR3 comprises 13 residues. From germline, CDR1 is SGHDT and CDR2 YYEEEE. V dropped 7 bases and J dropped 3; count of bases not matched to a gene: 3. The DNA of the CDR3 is TGTGCCAGCCGACAGGGGGCTTACACTGAAGCTTTCTTT. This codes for CASRQGAYTEAFF.

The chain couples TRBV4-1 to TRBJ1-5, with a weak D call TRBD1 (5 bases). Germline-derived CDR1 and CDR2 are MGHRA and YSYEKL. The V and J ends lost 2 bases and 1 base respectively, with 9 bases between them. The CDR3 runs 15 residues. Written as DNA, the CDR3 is TGCGCCAGCAGCCAACCGACAGAGAGCAATCAGCCCCAGCATTTT. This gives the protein CASSQPTESNQPQHF.

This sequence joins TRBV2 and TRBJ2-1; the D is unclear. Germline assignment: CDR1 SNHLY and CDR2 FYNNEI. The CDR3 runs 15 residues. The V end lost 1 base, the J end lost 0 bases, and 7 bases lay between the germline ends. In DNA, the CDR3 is TGTGCCAGCAGTGAAGGGCGGAGCTCCTACAATGAGCAGTTCTTC. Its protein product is CASSEGRSSYNEQFF.

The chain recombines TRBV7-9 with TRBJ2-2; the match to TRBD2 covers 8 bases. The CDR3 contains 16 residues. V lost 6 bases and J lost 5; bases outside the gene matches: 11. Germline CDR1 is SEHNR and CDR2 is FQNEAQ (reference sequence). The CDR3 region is CASRRRGGTETGELFF. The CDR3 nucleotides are TGTGCCAGCAGACGACGGGGGGGCACCGAAACCGGGGAGCTGTTTTTT.

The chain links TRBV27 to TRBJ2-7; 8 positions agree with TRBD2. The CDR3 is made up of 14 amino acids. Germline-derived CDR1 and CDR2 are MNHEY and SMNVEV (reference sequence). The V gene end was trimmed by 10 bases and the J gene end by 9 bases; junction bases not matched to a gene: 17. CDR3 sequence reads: CAISPGLGLRAQYF. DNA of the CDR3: TGTGCCATCTCCCCGGGACTAGGTCTACGAGCGCAGTACTTC.

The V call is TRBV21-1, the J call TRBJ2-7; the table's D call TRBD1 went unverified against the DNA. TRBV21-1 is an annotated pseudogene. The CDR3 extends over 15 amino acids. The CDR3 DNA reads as TGTGCCAGCAGCAAAGTAGGACAGATACTCTACGAGCAGTACTTC. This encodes CASSKVGQILYEQYF.

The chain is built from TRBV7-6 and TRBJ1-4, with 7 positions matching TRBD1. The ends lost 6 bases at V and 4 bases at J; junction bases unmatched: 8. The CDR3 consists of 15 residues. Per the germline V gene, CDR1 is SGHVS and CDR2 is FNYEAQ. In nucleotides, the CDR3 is TGTGCCAGCAGTACACACAGGGGACATAATGAAAAACTGTTTTTT. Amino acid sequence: CASSTHRGHNEKLFF.

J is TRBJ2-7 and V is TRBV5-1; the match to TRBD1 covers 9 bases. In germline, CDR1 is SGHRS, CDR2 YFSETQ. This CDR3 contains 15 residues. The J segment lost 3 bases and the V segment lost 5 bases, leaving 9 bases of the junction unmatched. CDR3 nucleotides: TGCGCCAGCAGTCCACCCGGGACAGGGTTCTACGAGCAGTACTTC. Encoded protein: CASSPPGTGFYEQYF.

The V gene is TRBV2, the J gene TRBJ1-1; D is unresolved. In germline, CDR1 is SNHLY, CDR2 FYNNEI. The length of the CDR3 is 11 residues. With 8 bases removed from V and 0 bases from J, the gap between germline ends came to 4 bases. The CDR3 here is CASPVNTEAFF. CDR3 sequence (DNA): TGTGCCAGCCCGGTGAACACTGAAGCTTTCTTT. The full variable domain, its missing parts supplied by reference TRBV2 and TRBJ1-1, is EPEVTQTPSHQVTQMGQEVILRCVPISNHLYFYWYRQILGQKVEFLVSFYNNEISEKSEIFDDQFSVERPDGSNFTLKIRSTKLEDSAMYFCASPVNTEAFFGQGTRLTVV.

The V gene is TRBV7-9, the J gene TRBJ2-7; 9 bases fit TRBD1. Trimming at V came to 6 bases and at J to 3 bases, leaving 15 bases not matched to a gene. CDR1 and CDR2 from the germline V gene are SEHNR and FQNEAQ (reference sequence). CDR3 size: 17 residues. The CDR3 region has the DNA TGTGCCAGCAGTCAACAGGGGGCGTCGACCCTACTCTACGAGCAGTACTTC. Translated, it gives CASSQQGASTLLYEQYF.

Here the CDR3 reads CASSFQAGRGQETQYF. In nucleotides, the CDR3 is TGCGCCAGCAGCTTTCAGGCGGGCCGGGGGCAAGAGACCCAGTACTTC. This sequence joins TRBV5-1 and TRBJ2-5; TRBD2 is a possible D gene (6 bases). Germline lookup yields CDR1 SGHRS and CDR2 YFSETQ. Deletions cut 2 bases from V and 2 bases from J, with 16 bases between. This CDR3 contains 16 residues.

The CDR3 DNA reads as TGTGCCAGCAGACCCGACAGGGGGCTCAATGAGCAGTTCTTC. It specifies CASRPDRGLNEQFF. The rearrangement uses TRBV6-5 and TRBJ2-1, with 10 nucleotides matching TRBD1. V lost 6 bases to trimming and J lost 6 bases; unmatched junction nucleotides: 5. There are 14 residues in the CDR3. CDR1 MNHEY and CDR2 SVGAGI come from the germline V gene.

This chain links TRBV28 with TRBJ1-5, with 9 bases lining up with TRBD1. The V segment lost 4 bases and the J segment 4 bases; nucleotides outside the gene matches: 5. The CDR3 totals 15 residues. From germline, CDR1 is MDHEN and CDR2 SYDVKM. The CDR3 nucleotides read TGTGCCAGCAGTTCCACGACAGGGGGTAATCAGCCCCAGCATTTT. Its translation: CASSSTTGGNQPQHF.

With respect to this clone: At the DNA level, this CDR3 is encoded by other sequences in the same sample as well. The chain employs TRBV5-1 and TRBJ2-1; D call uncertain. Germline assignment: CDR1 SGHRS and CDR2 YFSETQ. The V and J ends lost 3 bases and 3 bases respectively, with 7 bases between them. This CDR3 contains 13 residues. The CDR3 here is CASSSTGYNEQFF. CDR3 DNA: TGCGCCAGCAGCTCCACTGGCTACAATGAGCAGTTCTTC.

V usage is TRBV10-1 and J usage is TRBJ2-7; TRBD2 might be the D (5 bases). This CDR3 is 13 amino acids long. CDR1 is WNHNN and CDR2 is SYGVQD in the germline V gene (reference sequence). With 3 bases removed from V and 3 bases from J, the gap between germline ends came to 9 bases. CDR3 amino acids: CASSEGRDYEQYF. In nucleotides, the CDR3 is TGCGCCAGCAGTGAAGGCCGGGACTACGAGCAGTACTTC.

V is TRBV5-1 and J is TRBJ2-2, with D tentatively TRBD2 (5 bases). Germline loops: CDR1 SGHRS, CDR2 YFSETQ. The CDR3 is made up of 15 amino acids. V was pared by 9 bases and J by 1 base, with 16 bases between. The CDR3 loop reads CANQQETKNTGELFF. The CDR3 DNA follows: TGCGCCAACCAGCAGGAGACTAAGAACACCGGGGAGCTGTTTTTT.

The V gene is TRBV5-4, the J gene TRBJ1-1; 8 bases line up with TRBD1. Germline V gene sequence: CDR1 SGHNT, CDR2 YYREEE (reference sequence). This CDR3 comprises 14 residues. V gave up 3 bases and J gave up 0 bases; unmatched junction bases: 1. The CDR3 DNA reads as TGTGCCAGCAGCTCAGGGGGCATGAACACTGAAGCTTTCTTT. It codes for CASSSGGMNTEAFF.

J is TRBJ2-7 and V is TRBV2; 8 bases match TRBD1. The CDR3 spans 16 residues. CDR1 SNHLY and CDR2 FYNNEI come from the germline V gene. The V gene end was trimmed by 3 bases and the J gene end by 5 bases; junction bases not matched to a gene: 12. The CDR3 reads CASSDKARTGSDEQYF. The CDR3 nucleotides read TGTGCCAGCAGTGATAAAGCGAGGACAGGGTCGGACGAGCAGTACTTC.